The rows below give T cell receptor beta chains drawn from one sample of a study of blood T cell repertoires in COVID-19. TCRdb's table, derived via immunoSEQ multiplex PCR, lists solely in-frame clones and lacks some. The sample lists roughly 240,000 clones, around four fifths occurring once. Sequencing used peripheral blood. These receptors were taken from a man aged 60 to 75 who had recovered from COVID-19. CDR3s include the opening cysteine and the closing phenylalanine or tryptophan. A D gene is named only where the DNA matches it firmly. The listing skips clone size in some rows; elsewhere it reads once, few, many or a size class.

v_gene: TRBV7-3
abundance: NA
j_gene: TRBJ2-2
d_gene: TRBD1
CDR3nt: TGTGCCAGCAGCTCCACCTCGACAGGGGTCAACACCGGGGAGCTGTTTTTT
CDR3aa: CASSSTSTGVNTGELFF

v_gene: TRBV5-1
abundance: NA
j_gene: TRBJ2-3
d_gene: NA
CDR3nt: TGCGCCAGCAGCTTGGGGGCCCCAGGAGATACGCAGTATTTT
CDR3aa: CASSLGAPGDTQYF

v_gene: TRBV7-3
abundance: NA
j_gene: TRBJ1-1
d_gene: TRBD1
CDR3nt: TGTGCCAGCAGCCTGGGGACAGGGGGAAACACTGAAGCTTTCTTT
CDR3aa: CASSLGTGGNTEAFF

v_gene: TRBV19
abundance: NA
j_gene: TRBJ2-7
d_gene: NA
CDR3nt: TGTGCCAGTAGTCCGGAAGGGAGAGCATCCGAGCAGTACTTC
CDR3aa: CASSPEGRASEQYF

v_gene: TRBV7-2
abundance: NA
j_gene: TRBJ2-1
d_gene: TRBD2
CDR3nt: TGTGCCAGCAGCTTAGAACTAGCGGGGGCCTTATACAATGAGCAGTTCTTC
CDR3aa: CASSLELAGALYNEQFF

v_gene: TRBV20-1
abundance: NA
j_gene: TRBJ2-2
d_gene: TRBD1
CDR3nt: TGCAGTGCTAGTGGGCAGGGGGACACCGGGGAGCTGTTTTTT
CDR3aa: CSASGQGDTGELFF

v_gene: TRBV29-1
abundance: NA
j_gene: TRBJ2-7
d_gene: TRBD2
CDR3nt: TGCAGCGTTGAAGATAATATGCGGGGGTACGAGCAGTACTTC
CDR3aa: CSVEDNMRGYEQYF

v_gene: TRBV30
abundance: once
j_gene: TRBJ2-7
d_gene: TRBD1
CDR3nt: TGTGCCTGGACCAAACACTCAGGCAGGGGGCGCTCCTACGAGCAGTACTTC
CDR3aa: CAWTKHSGRGRSYEQYF

v_gene: TRBV30
abundance: NA
j_gene: TRBJ1-6
d_gene: NA
CDR3nt: TGTGCCTGGAGCGGGGGGGTCAATAATTCACCCCTCCACTTT
CDR3aa: CAWSGGVNNSPLHF

v_gene: TRBV7-2
abundance: NA
j_gene: TRBJ2-1
d_gene: TRBD2
CDR3nt: TGTGCCAGCAGCCAAAGTGGGACTAGCAGCTACAATGAGCAGTTCTTC
CDR3aa: CASSQSGTSSYNEQFF

v_gene: TRBV24-1
abundance: NA
j_gene: TRBJ2-1
d_gene: TRBD2
CDR3nt: TGTGCCACCAGTGATATAGCGGGAGGGCCCAATGAGCAGTTCTTC
CDR3aa: CATSDIAGGPNEQFF

v_gene: TRBV9
abundance: NA
j_gene: TRBJ2-1
d_gene: NA
CDR3nt: TGTGCCAGCAGCTCAGACCGGGGGTACAATGAGCAGTTCTTC
CDR3aa: CASSSDRGYNEQFF

v_gene: TRBV30
abundance: NA
j_gene: TRBJ1-5
d_gene: TRBD1
CDR3nt: TGTGCCTGGAACCACGGAGGGGGCCAGCCCCAGCATTTT
CDR3aa: CAWNHGGGQPQHF

v_gene: TRBV28
abundance: NA
j_gene: TRBJ2-1
d_gene: TRBD1
CDR3nt: TGTGCCAGCAGTTCCCTCGGGACAGGAACATTTAATGAGCAGTTCTTC
CDR3aa: CASSSLGTGTFNEQFF

v_gene: TRBV19
abundance: NA
j_gene: TRBJ2-2
d_gene: TRBD2
CDR3nt: TGTGCCAGTAGTAGATCCCGGACTAGCGGGGGGGCGCCCACCGGGGAGCTGTTTTTT
CDR3aa: CASSRSRTSGGAPTGELFF

v_gene: TRBV27
abundance: many
j_gene: TRBJ2-7
d_gene: NA
CDR3nt: TGTGCCAGCAACCGTAAGGGGCAGCCCTACGAGCAGTACTTC
CDR3aa: CASNRKGQPYEQYF

v_gene: TRBV5-1
abundance: NA
j_gene: TRBJ2-7
d_gene: NA
CDR3nt: TGCGCCAGCAGCTTGGCTTGGGGTAGCGACGAGCAGTACTTC
CDR3aa: CASSLAWGSDEQYF

v_gene: TRBV5-5
abundance: NA
j_gene: TRBJ2-3
d_gene: NA
CDR3nt: TGTGCCAGCAGCTTTCTGAGTAGCACAGATACGCAGTATTTT
CDR3aa: CASSFLSSTDTQYF

v_gene: TRBV3-1/TRBV3-2
abundance: NA
j_gene: TRBJ2-6
d_gene: NA
CDR3nt: TGTGCCAGCAGCCACGCGGGACTCCCAACCTCTGGGGCCAACGTCCTGACTTTC
CDR3aa: CASSHAGLPTSGANVLTF

v_gene: TRBV18
abundance: NA
j_gene: TRBJ2-7
d_gene: TRBD2
CDR3nt: TGTGCCAGCTCACCGACTAGCGGGGTCGGCGAGCAGTACTTC
CDR3aa: CASSPTSGVGEQYF

v_gene: TRBV7-2
abundance: NA
j_gene: TRBJ1-2
d_gene: NA
CDR3nt: TGTGCCTCCGGGGGGGGACAAGCTTTCTATGGCTACACCTTC
CDR3aa: CASGGGQAFYGYTF

v_gene: TRBV11-1
abundance: NA
j_gene: TRBJ2-7
d_gene: TRBD2
CDR3nt: TGTGCCAGCAGCTTTAGGGCTAGCGGGCTGGGTGAGCAGTACTTC
CDR3aa: CASSFRASGLGEQYF

v_gene: TRBV6-1
abundance: NA
j_gene: TRBJ1-3
d_gene: NA
CDR3nt: TGTGCCAGCAGTGAAGCTGATGGACAGGGAAACACCATATATTTT
CDR3aa: CASSEADGQGNTIYF

v_gene: TRBV5-6
abundance: NA
j_gene: TRBJ2-5
d_gene: NA
CDR3nt: TGTGCCAGCAGCTTGCAGGGGAACCAAGAGACCCAGTACTTC
CDR3aa: CASSLQGNQETQYF

v_gene: TRBV7-9
abundance: once
j_gene: TRBJ2-7
d_gene: NA
CDR3nt: TGTGCCAGCAGCTTAAGCCCAGGGGGGTTGGACGAGCAGTACTTC
CDR3aa: CASSLSPGGLDEQYF

v_gene: TRBV14
abundance: few
j_gene: TRBJ2-7
d_gene: NA
CDR3nt: TGTGCCAGCAGCCTGCGGGATACCTACGAGCAGTACTTC
CDR3aa: CASSLRDTYEQYF

v_gene: TRBV19
abundance: NA
j_gene: TRBJ2-5
d_gene: NA
CDR3nt: TGTGCCAGTATGGGAGTGTCGGAGACCCAGTACTTC
CDR3aa: CASMGVSETQYF

v_gene: TRBV5-6
abundance: NA
j_gene: TRBJ1-2
d_gene: TRBD1
CDR3nt: TGTGCCAGCAGAGGAGGGACAGCCCGTCTCTATGGCTACACCTTC
CDR3aa: CASRGGTARLYGYTF

v_gene: TRBV9
abundance: NA
j_gene: TRBJ2-3
d_gene: NA
CDR3nt: TGTGCCAGCAGCGTAGAAGTCAGTGCAGATACGCAGTATTTT
CDR3aa: CASSVEVSADTQYF

v_gene: TRBV27
abundance: NA
j_gene: TRBJ2-2
d_gene: TRBD2
CDR3nt: TGTGCCAGCATCCGAGCGGGGCGGACCGGGGAGCTGTTTTTT
CDR3aa: CASIRAGRTGELFF

v_gene: TRBV5-1
abundance: NA
j_gene: TRBJ1-6
d_gene: TRBD1
CDR3nt: TGCGCCAGCAGTCGGACAGGGATCGCAAGTAATTCACCCCTCCACTTT
CDR3aa: CASSRTGIASNSPLHF

v_gene: TRBV7-2
abundance: NA
j_gene: TRBJ2-1
d_gene: NA
CDR3nt: TGTGCCAGCAGCAGACAGGCGAGCTCCTACAATGAGCAGTTCTTC
CDR3aa: CASSRQASSYNEQFF

v_gene: TRBV7-2
abundance: NA
j_gene: TRBJ2-1
d_gene: NA
CDR3nt: TGTGCCAGCAGCTTAGGAATTGGGAAGGGGAATGAGCAGTTCTTC
CDR3aa: CASSLGIGKGNEQFF

v_gene: TRBV5-4
abundance: NA
j_gene: TRBJ2-3
d_gene: NA
CDR3nt: TGTGCCAGCAGCTTGCCCTCCCGCGGCACAGATACGCAGTATTTT
CDR3aa: CASSLPSRGTDTQYF

v_gene: TRBV5-1
abundance: NA
j_gene: TRBJ1-6
d_gene: NA
CDR3nt: TGCGCCAGCAGCATAGGGGTGACCTATAATTCACCCCTCCACTTT
CDR3aa: CASSIGVTYNSPLHF